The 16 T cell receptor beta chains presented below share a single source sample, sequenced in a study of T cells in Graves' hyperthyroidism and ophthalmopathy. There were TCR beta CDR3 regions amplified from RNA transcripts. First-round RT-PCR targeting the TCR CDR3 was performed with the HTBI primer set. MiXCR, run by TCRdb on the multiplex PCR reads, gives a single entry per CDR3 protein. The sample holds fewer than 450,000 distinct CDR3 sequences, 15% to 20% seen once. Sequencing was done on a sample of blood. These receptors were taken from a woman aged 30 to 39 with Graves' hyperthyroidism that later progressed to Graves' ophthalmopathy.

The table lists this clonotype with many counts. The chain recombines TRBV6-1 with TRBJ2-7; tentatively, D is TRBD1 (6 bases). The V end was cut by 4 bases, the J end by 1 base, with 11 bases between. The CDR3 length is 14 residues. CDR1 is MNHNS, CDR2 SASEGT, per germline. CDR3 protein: CASSAQGTSYEQYF. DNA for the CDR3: TGTGCCAGCAGTGCACAGGGAACGTCCTACGAGCAGTACTTC.

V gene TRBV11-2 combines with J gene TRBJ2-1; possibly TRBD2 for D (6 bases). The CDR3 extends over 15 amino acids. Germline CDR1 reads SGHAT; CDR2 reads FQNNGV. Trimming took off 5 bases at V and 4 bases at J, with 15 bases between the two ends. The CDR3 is CASSATGTAYNEQFF. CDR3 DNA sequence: TGTGCCAGCAGCGCAACCGGGACTGCGTACAATGAGCAGTTCTTC.

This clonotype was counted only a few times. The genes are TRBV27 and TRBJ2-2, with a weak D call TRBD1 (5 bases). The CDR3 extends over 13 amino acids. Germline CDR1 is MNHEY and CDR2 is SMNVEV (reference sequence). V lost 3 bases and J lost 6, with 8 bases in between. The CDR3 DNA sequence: TGTGCCAGCAGTTTTGCAGGGCCCGGGGAGCTGTTTTTT. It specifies CASSFAGPGELFF.

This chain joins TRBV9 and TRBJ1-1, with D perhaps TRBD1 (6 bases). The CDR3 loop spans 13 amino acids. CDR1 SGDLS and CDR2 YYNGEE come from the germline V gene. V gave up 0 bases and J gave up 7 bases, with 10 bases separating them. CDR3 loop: CASSVAGDDEAFF. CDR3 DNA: TGTGCCAGCAGCGTAGCAGGGGACGATGAAGCTTTCTTT.

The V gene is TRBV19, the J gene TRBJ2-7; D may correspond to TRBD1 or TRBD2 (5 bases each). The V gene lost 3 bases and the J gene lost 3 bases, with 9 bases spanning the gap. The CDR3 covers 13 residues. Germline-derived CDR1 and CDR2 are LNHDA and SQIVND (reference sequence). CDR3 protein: CASSIGTDYEQYF. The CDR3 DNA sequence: TGTGCCAGTAGTATTGGGACGGACTACGAGCAGTACTTC.

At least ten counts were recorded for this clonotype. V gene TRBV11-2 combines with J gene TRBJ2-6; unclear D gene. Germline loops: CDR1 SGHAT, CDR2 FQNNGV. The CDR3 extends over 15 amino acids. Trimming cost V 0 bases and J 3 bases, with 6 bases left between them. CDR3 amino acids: CASSLEAFGANVLTF. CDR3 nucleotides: TGTGCCAGCAGCTTAGAAGCTTTTGGGGCCAACGTCCTGACTTTC.

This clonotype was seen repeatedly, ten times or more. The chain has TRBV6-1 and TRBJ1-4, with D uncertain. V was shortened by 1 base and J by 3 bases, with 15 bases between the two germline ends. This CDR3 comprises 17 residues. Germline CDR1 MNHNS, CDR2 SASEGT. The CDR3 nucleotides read TGTGCCAGCAGTGAAGTTGGGAGGGCGCAGGCTAATGAAAAACTGTTTTTT. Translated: CASSEVGRAQANEKLFF.

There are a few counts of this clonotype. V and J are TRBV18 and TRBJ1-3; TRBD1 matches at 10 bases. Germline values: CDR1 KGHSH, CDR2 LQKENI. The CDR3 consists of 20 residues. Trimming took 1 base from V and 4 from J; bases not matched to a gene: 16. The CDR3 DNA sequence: TGTGCCAGCTCACCACGGGGGGACAGGGGCTTAACGAGGACCGGAAACACCATATATTTT. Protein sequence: CASSPRGDRGLTRTGNTIYF.

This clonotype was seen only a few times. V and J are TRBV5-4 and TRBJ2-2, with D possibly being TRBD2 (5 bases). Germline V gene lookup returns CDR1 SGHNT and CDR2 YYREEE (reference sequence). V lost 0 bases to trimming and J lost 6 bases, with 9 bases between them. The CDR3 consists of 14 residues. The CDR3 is CASSLVGVAGELFF. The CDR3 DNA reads TGTGCCAGCAGCTTGGTCGGGGTTGCCGGGGAGCTGTTTTTT.

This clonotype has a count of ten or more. For the CDR3, the DNA is TGCAGCGTTGAAACGTCTAGGGACACCTACAATGAGCAGTTCTTC. It codes for CSVETSRDTYNEQFF. The J gene is TRBJ2-1, the V gene TRBV29-1; D perhaps matches TRBD1 (6 bases). In germline, CDR1 is SQVTM, CDR2 ANQGSEA. This CDR3 spans 15 amino acids. V dropped 2 bases and J dropped 2 bases, with 13 bases sitting between them.

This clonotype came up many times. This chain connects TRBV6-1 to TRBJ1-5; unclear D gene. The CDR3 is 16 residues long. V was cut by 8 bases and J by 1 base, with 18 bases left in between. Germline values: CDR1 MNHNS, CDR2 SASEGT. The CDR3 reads CASQLDGPRSNQPQHF. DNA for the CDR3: TGTGCCAGCCAATTAGACGGGCCCCGGAGCAATCAGCCCCAGCATTTT.

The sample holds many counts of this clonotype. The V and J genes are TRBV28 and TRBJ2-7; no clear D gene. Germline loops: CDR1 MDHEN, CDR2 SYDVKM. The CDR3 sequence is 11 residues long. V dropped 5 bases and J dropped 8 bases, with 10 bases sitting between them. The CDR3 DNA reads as TGTGCCAGCAGTGACTTTACGCAGCAGTACTTC. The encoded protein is CASSDFTQQYF.

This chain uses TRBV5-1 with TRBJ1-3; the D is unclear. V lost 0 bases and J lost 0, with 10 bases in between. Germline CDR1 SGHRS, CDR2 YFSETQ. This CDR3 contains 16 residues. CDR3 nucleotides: TGCGCCAGCAGCTTGGCCTTTGGGGTCTCTGGAAACACCATATATTTT. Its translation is CASSLAFGVSGNTIYF.

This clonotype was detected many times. CDR3 DNA: TGTGCCATCCGGACCTCAAATACATATGGCTACACCTTC. Translation gives CAIRTSNTYGYTF. This chain joins TRBV12-3 or TRBV12-4 and TRBJ1-2; D gene unclear. Trimming took off 10 bases at V and 5 bases at J, with 17 bases between the two ends. The CDR3 length is 13 residues.

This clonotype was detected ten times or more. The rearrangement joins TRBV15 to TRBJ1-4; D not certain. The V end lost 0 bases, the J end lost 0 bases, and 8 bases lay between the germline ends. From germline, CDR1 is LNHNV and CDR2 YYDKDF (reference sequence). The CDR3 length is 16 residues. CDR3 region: CATSRENLATNEKLFF. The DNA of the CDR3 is TGTGCCACCAGCAGAGAGAATCTCGCAACTAATGAAAAACTGTTTTTT.

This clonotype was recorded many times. This CDR3 reads CASSLRQKGIANEKLFF. In DNA, the CDR3 is TGTGCCAGCAGCTTAAGGCAAAAGGGGATAGCTAATGAAAAACTGTTTTTT. The chain has TRBV11-2 and TRBJ1-4; the D gene is possibly TRBD1 (5 bases). Germline CDR1 SGHAT, CDR2 FQNNGV. This CDR3 comprises 17 residues. Trimming pared 2 bases from V and 3 bases from J, leaving 16 bases between.